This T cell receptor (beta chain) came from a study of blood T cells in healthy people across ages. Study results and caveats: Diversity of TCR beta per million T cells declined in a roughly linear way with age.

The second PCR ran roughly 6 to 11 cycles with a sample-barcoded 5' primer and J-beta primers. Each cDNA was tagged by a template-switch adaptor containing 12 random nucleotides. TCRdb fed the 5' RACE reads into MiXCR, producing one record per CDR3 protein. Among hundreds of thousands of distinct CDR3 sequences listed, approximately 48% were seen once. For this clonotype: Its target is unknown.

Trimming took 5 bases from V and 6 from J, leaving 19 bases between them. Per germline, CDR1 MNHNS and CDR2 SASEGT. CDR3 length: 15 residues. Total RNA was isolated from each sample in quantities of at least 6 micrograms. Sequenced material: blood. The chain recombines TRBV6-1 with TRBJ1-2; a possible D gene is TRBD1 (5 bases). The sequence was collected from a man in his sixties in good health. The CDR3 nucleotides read TGTGCCAGCAGTACTACCTCGGGCTTCAGGGATGGCTACACCTTC. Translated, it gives CASSTTSGFRDGYTF.